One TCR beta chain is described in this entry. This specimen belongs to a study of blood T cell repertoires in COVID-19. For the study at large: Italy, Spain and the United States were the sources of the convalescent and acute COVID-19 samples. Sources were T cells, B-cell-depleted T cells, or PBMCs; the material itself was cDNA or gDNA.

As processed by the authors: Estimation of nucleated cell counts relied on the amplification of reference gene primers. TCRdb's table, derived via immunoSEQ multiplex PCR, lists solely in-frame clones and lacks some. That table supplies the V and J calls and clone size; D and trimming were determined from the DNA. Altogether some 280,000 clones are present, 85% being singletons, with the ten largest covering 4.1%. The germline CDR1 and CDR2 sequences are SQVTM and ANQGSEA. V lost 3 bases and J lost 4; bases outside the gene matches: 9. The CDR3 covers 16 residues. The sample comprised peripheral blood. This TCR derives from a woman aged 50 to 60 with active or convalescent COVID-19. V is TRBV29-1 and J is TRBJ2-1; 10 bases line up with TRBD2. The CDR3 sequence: CSVDGVSGRFYNEQFF. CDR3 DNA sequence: TGCAGCGTTGATGGTGTTAGCGGGAGGTTTTACAATGAGCAGTTCTTC.